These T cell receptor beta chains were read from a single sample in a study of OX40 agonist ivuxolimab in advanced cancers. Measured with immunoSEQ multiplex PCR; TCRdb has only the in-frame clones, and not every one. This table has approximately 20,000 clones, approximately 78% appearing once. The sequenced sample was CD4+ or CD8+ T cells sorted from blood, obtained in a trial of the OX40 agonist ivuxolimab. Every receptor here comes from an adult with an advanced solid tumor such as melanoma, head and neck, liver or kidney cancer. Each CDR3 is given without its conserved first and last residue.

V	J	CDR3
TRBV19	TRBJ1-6	ASTPFRGSNSPLH
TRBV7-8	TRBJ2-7	ASSLEGDSYEQY
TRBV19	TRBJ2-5	ASSIGGAGQETQY
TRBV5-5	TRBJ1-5	ASSLASYSNQPQH
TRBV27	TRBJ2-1	ASSLGLAGYKEQF
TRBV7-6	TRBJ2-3	ASSLALSTDTQY
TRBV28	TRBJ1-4	ASSTLILDREVEKLF
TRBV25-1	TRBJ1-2	ASSVGGYGYT
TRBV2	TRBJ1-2	ASSSTGGAGYGYT
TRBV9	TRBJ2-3	ASSVGGGSGNTQY
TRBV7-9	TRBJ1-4	ASSFEQAREKLF
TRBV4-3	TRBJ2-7	ASSQEQGGTYEQY
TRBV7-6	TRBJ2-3	ASSLVPPVAGGDTQY
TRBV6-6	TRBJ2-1	ASTPSGMNYNEQF
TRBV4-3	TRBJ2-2	ASRVSGLDTGELF
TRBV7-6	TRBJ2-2	ASSEGAGELF
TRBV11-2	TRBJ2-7	ASSSSRGLYYEQY
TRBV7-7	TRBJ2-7	ASSLNERDEQY
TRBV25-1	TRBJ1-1	ASSDSWQKSPNTEAF
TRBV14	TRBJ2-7	ASSQDVYEQY
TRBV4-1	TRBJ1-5	ASSQDRGNQPQH
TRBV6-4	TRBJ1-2	ASSDSEGNGYT
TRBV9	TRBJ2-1	ASSVEGLAGWEQF
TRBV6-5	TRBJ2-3	ASSYRDSFTDTQY
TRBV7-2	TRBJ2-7	ASSALAGLSYEQY
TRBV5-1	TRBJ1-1	ASSFGTENTEAF
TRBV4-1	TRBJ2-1	ASSQEDQVNEQF
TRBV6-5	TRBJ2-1	ASSFGLWTEYNEQF
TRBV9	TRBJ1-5	ASSQGLGNNQPQH
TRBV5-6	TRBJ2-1	ASSQDYNEQF
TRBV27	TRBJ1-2	ASSLTQGAVYGYT
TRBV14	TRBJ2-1	ASSQGSGEGYNEQF
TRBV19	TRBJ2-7	ASSGSGAYEQY
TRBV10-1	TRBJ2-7	ASSGSPTSYEQY
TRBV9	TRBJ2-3	ASTLTGLPDTQY
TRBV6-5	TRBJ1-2	ASSYERTYGYT
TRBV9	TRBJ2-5	ASSVEWGGRSQETQY
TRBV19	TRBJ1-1	ASSIFPAGGTAEAF
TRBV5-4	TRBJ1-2	ASSLEAYGYT
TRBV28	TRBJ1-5	ASSFLVTDQPQH
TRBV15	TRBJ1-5	ATSRGVRSLDSNQPQH
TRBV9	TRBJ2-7	ASSAHPSSSYEQY
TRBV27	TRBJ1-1	ASSLDRGYMNTEAF
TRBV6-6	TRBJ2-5	ASSPDGTPDETQY
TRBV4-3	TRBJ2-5	ASSQAQTFGQGTYQETQY
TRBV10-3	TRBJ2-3	AISEFIGGGAGTDTQY
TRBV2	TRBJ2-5	ANQGVKRETQY
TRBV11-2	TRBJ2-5	ASSLDGRETQY
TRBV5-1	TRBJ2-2	ASDITGGGTGELF
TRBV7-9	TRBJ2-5	ASSALAGGRETQY
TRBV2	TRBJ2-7	ASTGTVSSYEQY
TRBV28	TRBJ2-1	ASSLFRQGRSYNEQF
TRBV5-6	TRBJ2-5	ASSLLTGIETQY
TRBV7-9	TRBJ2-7	ASSSTDGRYNYEQY
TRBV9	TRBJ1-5	ASSVGDRDHQPQH
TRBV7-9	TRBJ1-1	ASSLAGTEAF
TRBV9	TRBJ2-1	ASGGLTGSSYNEQF